This T cell receptor (beta chain) emerged from a study of Ad26.COV2.S vaccination and SARS-CoV-2 variants. TCRdb keeps only in-frame clones here, not all; method: immunoSEQ multiplex PCR. The sample has roughly 460,000 clones; roughly 87% are singletons. This clone was detected only once. The CDR3 totals 11 residues. Germline-derived CDR1 and CDR2 are MGHDK and SYGVNS. V lost 5 bases, J lost 10 bases, and 9 bases lay in between. Documented treatment: around 19 received Ad26.COV2.S at low or high dose, single or two shots; about 5 received placebo; per-sample allocation not given. Samples came from day 63 after the first vaccine or placebo injection.

The clonotype originates from a person aged 18-65 years who received the Ad26.COV2.S COVID-19 vaccine or a placebo. The material was peripheral blood, obtained in a trial of Ad26.COV2.S vaccine versus placebo. The chain recombines TRBV25-1 with TRBJ2-1; D not resolved. DNA for the CDR3: TGTGCCAGCAGTCGCAGTTGGGAGCAGTTCTTC. Amino acids: CASSRSWEQFF. Based on the CDR3 plus reference TRBV25-1 and TRBJ2-1, the full variable domain is EADIYQTPRYLVIGTGKKITLECSQTMGHDKMYWYQQDPGMELHLIHYSYGVNSTEKGDLSSESTVSRIRTEHFPLTLESARPSHTSQYLCASSRSWEQFFGPGTRLTVL.